A selection of T cell receptor beta chains follows, all from one sample in a study of shared clonotypes between healthy human individuals. The data were produced by immunoSEQ multiplex PCR, yet TCRdb's version contains in-frame clones alone and is incomplete. The data contain about 480,000 clones, over 60% of them singletons. The sample consisted of PBMCs. Receptor source: a middle-aged woman in good health. Some clones in this sample may be carry-over from other donors' samples. Each CDR3 is given with its conserved first and last residue. Each record gives: clone size, J gene, V gene, D gene, CDR3 DNA, CDR3 protein. The D gene is left open where the match is weak. Rows may omit the clone size; those that give it use once, few, many or a size class.

abundance: NA; j_gene: TRBJ1-1; v_gene: TRBV18; d_gene: NA; CDR3nt: TGTGCCAGCTCACCCTACCCCTCGGGCACTGAAGCTTTCTTT; CDR3aa: CASSPYPSGTEAFF
abundance: NA; j_gene: TRBJ2-1; v_gene: TRBV19; d_gene: TRBD2; CDR3nt: TGTGCCAGTACCATGACTAGCGGCTACAATGAGCAGTTCTTC; CDR3aa: CASTMTSGYNEQFF
abundance: NA; j_gene: TRBJ2-1; v_gene: TRBV7-3; d_gene: NA; CDR3nt: TGTGCCAGCAGCTTGGGGGGCCCCCTTATGATTGAGCAGTTCTTC; CDR3aa: CASSLGGPLMIEQFF
abundance: NA; j_gene: TRBJ1-2; v_gene: TRBV28; d_gene: TRBD1; CDR3nt: TGTGCCAGCAGTGAACCGGGACAGGGAACCTATGGCTACACCTTC; CDR3aa: CASSEPGQGTYGYTF
abundance: NA; j_gene: TRBJ2-7; v_gene: TRBV6-5; d_gene: TRBD1; CDR3nt: TGTGCCAGCAGTTTCGCCGGGACAGGGGCCTACGAGCAGTACTTC; CDR3aa: CASSFAGTGAYEQYF
abundance: NA; j_gene: TRBJ2-4; v_gene: TRBV25-1; d_gene: NA; CDR3nt: TGTGCCAGCAGTACTCAAGGGGAGATAAACATTCAGTACTTC; CDR3aa: CASSTQGEINIQYF
abundance: NA; j_gene: TRBJ2-2; v_gene: TRBV7-2; d_gene: TRBD2; CDR3nt: TGTGCCAGCAGCTTCCTAGCGGGGCGAGACGGGGAGCTGTTTTTT; CDR3aa: CASSFLAGRDGELFF
abundance: once; j_gene: TRBJ2-7; v_gene: TRBV11-2; d_gene: NA; CDR3nt: TGTGCCAGCAGCTTAGACAGGGGAACCTACGAGCAGTACTTC; CDR3aa: CASSLDRGTYEQYF
abundance: NA; j_gene: TRBJ2-1; v_gene: TRBV7-3; d_gene: NA; CDR3nt: TGTGCCAGCAGCTTAACAGGACACACCAATGAGCAGTTCTTC; CDR3aa: CASSLTGHTNEQFF
abundance: NA; j_gene: TRBJ1-3; v_gene: TRBV5-1; d_gene: NA; CDR3nt: TGCGCCAGCAGCTTATTATCGAGCTCTGGAAACACCATATATTTT; CDR3aa: CASSLLSSSGNTIYF
abundance: NA; j_gene: TRBJ2-1; v_gene: TRBV2; d_gene: NA; CDR3nt: TGTGCCAGCAGATACGGAGAAGCCGATGAGCAGTTCTTC; CDR3aa: CASRYGEADEQFF
abundance: once; j_gene: TRBJ1-5; v_gene: TRBV19; d_gene: TRBD1; CDR3nt: TGTGCCAGTAGTATCCGAGGACAGGGAAGTCAGCCCCAGCATTTT; CDR3aa: CASSIRGQGSQPQHF
abundance: NA; j_gene: TRBJ2-1; v_gene: TRBV7-2; d_gene: NA; CDR3nt: TGTGCCAGCAGCTTATCCGCGGGATGGGGAGGTGAGCAGTTCTTC; CDR3aa: CASSLSAGWGGEQFF
abundance: NA; j_gene: TRBJ2-7; v_gene: TRBV18; d_gene: NA; CDR3nt: TGTGCCAGCTCACCACAGAGGTTGGGTAGCGAATCCGAGCAGTACTTC; CDR3aa: CASSPQRLGSESEQYF
abundance: NA; j_gene: TRBJ1-2; v_gene: TRBV30; d_gene: TRBD1; CDR3nt: TGTGCCTGGACAGGGGGCGCGAAGGGCTACACCTTC; CDR3aa: CAWTGGAKGYTF
abundance: once; j_gene: TRBJ2-7; v_gene: TRBV5-6; d_gene: TRBD1; CDR3nt: TGTGCCAGCAGCGTGCCGGGACAGGGGGGGTACGAGCAGTACTTC; CDR3aa: CASSVPGQGGYEQYF
abundance: NA; j_gene: TRBJ2-7; v_gene: TRBV7-2; d_gene: TRBD2; CDR3nt: TGTGCCAGCAGCTTAGCATCTAGCGGTGCCTACGAGCAGTACTTC; CDR3aa: CASSLASSGAYEQYF
abundance: many; j_gene: TRBJ1-4; v_gene: TRBV5-4; d_gene: NA; CDR3nt: TGTGCCTTCCGGCAGGCAACTAATGAAAAACTGTTTTTT; CDR3aa: CAFRQATNEKLFF
abundance: NA; j_gene: TRBJ2-7; v_gene: TRBV19; d_gene: NA; CDR3nt: TGTGCCAGTAGTATAGGTACAGAATTAACCTACGAGCAGTACTTC; CDR3aa: CASSIGTELTYEQYF
abundance: NA; j_gene: TRBJ1-2; v_gene: TRBV2; d_gene: NA; CDR3nt: TGTGCCAGCACCCCAAGGACGGGGAGTATCGGCTATGGCTACACCTTC; CDR3aa: CASTPRTGSIGYGYTF
abundance: few; j_gene: TRBJ2-3; v_gene: TRBV9; d_gene: NA; CDR3nt: TGTGCCAGCAGCGTAGCACATACCGGACGGGTTACGCAGTATTTT; CDR3aa: CASSVAHTGRVTQYF
abundance: NA; j_gene: TRBJ2-7; v_gene: TRBV10-3; d_gene: TRBD2; CDR3nt: TGTGCCATCAGTGAGGTCGCTAGCGGGAGCCACGAGCAGTACTTC; CDR3aa: CAISEVASGSHEQYF
abundance: NA; j_gene: TRBJ2-1; v_gene: TRBV5-1; d_gene: TRBD1; CDR3nt: TGCGCCAGCAGCTTACCGGGACAGGGGGCAGTTGAGCAGTTCTTC; CDR3aa: CASSLPGQGAVEQFF
abundance: NA; j_gene: TRBJ2-7; v_gene: TRBV6-1; d_gene: NA; CDR3nt: TGTGCCAGCAGTGCGTCAATATGGGCCCGCGAGCAGTACTTC; CDR3aa: CASSASIWAREQYF
abundance: NA; j_gene: TRBJ2-2; v_gene: TRBV10-3; d_gene: TRBD1; CDR3nt: TGTGCCATTGGCCAGGACAGGGGGACCTCGAACACCGGGGAGCTGTTTTTT; CDR3aa: CAIGQDRGTSNTGELFF
abundance: once; j_gene: TRBJ2-7; v_gene: TRBV5-1; d_gene: TRBD1; CDR3nt: TGCGCCAGCAGCGTCACAGGGGGTCAGTCCTACGAGCAGTACTTC; CDR3aa: CASSVTGGQSYEQYF
abundance: NA; j_gene: TRBJ1-2; v_gene: TRBV7-6; d_gene: NA; CDR3nt: TGTGCCAGCAGCTCCAGGGGCGGCTATGGCTACACCTTC; CDR3aa: CASSSRGGYGYTF
abundance: NA; j_gene: TRBJ2-7; v_gene: TRBV5-1; d_gene: TRBD1; CDR3nt: TGCGCCAGCAGTAAAACCCGGGACAGCTACGAGCAGTACTTC; CDR3aa: CASSKTRDSYEQYF
abundance: NA; j_gene: TRBJ2-5; v_gene: TRBV7-2; d_gene: NA; CDR3nt: TGTGCCAGCAGCTTGACTAGTGGCGGTCAAGAGACCCAGTACTTC; CDR3aa: CASSLTSGGQETQYF
abundance: once; j_gene: TRBJ2-7; v_gene: TRBV15; d_gene: TRBD2; CDR3nt: TGTGCCACCAGCCGGAGCGGGAGTCGTTACGAGCAGTACTTC; CDR3aa: CATSRSGSRYEQYF
abundance: NA; j_gene: TRBJ1-1; v_gene: TRBV28; d_gene: NA; CDR3nt: TGTGCCAGCAGTTTAGGGGGAGCAGGGGTGAGCACTGAAGCTTTCTTT; CDR3aa: CASSLGGAGVSTEAFF
abundance: once; j_gene: TRBJ2-1; v_gene: TRBV6-1; d_gene: TRBD1; CDR3nt: TGTGCCAGCAGTGAAGCGGACAGGAGGTACAATGAGCAGTTCTTC; CDR3aa: CASSEADRRYNEQFF
abundance: NA; j_gene: TRBJ1-4; v_gene: TRBV25-1; d_gene: NA; CDR3nt: TGTGCCAGCAGTGGCAGCCCTAATGAAAAACTGTTTTTT; CDR3aa: CASSGSPNEKLFF
abundance: NA; j_gene: TRBJ2-7; v_gene: TRBV5-4; d_gene: NA; CDR3nt: TGTGCCGCGTCCGTGGGGGGCTCCAGGGTCGAGCAGTACTTC; CDR3aa: CAASVGGSRVEQYF
abundance: NA; j_gene: TRBJ2-2; v_gene: TRBV11-2; d_gene: NA; CDR3nt: TGTGCCAGCAGCTTCCTTAGCGGAGTTACCGGGGAGCTGTTTTTT; CDR3aa: CASSFLSGVTGELFF
abundance: NA; j_gene: TRBJ2-6; v_gene: TRBV7-9; d_gene: NA; CDR3nt: TGTGCCAGCAGCTTAGCCGCCTGGGACTCTGGGGCCAACGTCCTGACTTTC; CDR3aa: CASSLAAWDSGANVLTF
abundance: NA; j_gene: TRBJ1-2; v_gene: TRBV19; d_gene: NA; CDR3nt: TGTGCCAGTTCTGGACAGCTCGGTGACTATGGCTACACCTTC; CDR3aa: CASSGQLGDYGYTF